Each of the 6 T cell receptor beta chains below was sequenced from the same sample in a study of cytomegalovirus exposure and HLA in healthy donors (TCRdb year 2017). Library creation used the immunoSEQ multiplex PCR assay. For the multiplex PCR, a mixture combining 60 forward primers for TCR Vbeta segments and 13 reverse primers for TCR Jbeta segments was used. TCRdb holds this immuneACCESS table with in-frame rearrangements only. Some clones are missing; in checked studies, unresolved V genes explain under half, and the rest has no known cause. In all, the sample holds fewer than 250,000 clones, and approximately 87% of those were seen once. Over 1% of the sample lies in the top ten. Sequencing was performed on PBMCs. The receptors stem from a human donor in good health.

The chain carries TRBV29-1 and TRBJ2-5; 9 nucleotides agree with TRBD1. The CDR3 is made up of 14 amino acids. Germline V CDR1 and CDR2: SQVTM, ANQGSEA. Trimming removed 8 bases from V and 0 bases from J; junction bases left unmatched: 7. In DNA form, the CDR3 reads TGCAGCACACCGGGACAGGGCTACCAAGAGACCCAGTACTTC. It yields the protein CSTPGQGYQETQYF.

In this sample, this clone turned up a few times. The CDR3: CASSLLAGGATGELFF. The CDR3 DNA is TGTGCCAGCAGCTTACTAGCGGGAGGGGCCACCGGGGAGCTGTTTTTT. The gene calls are TRBV7-3 and TRBJ2-2, with TRBD2 matching over 12 bases. Germline V gives CDR1 SGHTA, CDR2 FQGTGA. CDR3 length equals 16 residues. The trim removed 2 bases at V and 4 bases at J, leaving 2 bases unmatched. The full variable domain, its missing parts supplied by reference TRBV7-3 and TRBJ2-2, is GAGVSQTPSNKVTEKGKYVELRCDPISGHTALYWYRQSLGQGPEFLIYFQGTGAADDSGLPNDRFFAVRPEGSVSTLKIQRTERGDSAVYLCASSLLAGGATGELFFGEGSRLTVL.

The chain has TRBV27 and TRBJ2-5, with TRBD2 matching over 11 bases. The length of the CDR3 is 15 residues. Germline CDR1 reads MNHEY; CDR2 reads SMNVEV (reference sequence). V was pared by 7 bases and J by 5 bases, with 9 bases of the junction left unmatched. CDR3 sequence: CASTLSGRAWETQYF. The CDR3, as DNA: TGTGCCAGCACCCTTAGCGGGAGGGCGTGGGAGACCCAGTACTTC.

The chain has TRBV2 and TRBJ2-5; weak D call: TRBD2 (5 bases). CDR1 and CDR2 (germline): SNHLY, FYNNEI. There are 15 residues in the CDR3. The V and J ends lost 6 bases and 1 base respectively, with 15 bases between them. The CDR3 DNA is TGTGCCAGCAGGGGAGAGCCCAGCCGCCAAGAGACCCAGTACTTC. Its translation is CASRGEPSRQETQYF. Full variable domain (outside the CDR3, taken from reference TRBV2 and TRBJ2-5): EPEVTQTPSHQVTQMGQEVILRCVPISNHLYFYWYRQILGQKVEFLVSFYNNEISEKSEIFDDQFSVERPDGSNFTLKIRSTKLEDSAMYFCASRGEPSRQETQYFGPGTRLLVL.

The chain carries TRBV7-3 and TRBJ2-5; 10 bases map to TRBD2. The germline V gene has CDR1 SGHTA and CDR2 FQGTGA. The CDR3 is 16 amino acids. After removal of 5 bases from V and 5 bases from J, the junction contained 11 bases not matched to a gene. The CDR3 region is CASSPSRAGGRETQYF. The CDR3 DNA is TGTGCCAGCAGCCCTTCTCGAGCGGGAGGGAGGGAGACCCAGTACTTC.

The chain recombines TRBV5-1 with TRBJ2-7; 8 bases match TRBD2. Per germline, CDR1 SGHRS and CDR2 YFSETQ. The CDR3 totals 17 residues. V shed 0 bases and J 7 bases; nucleotides not matched to a gene: 15. The CDR3 here is CASSLVVGRAGVREQYF. CDR3 coding DNA: TGCGCCAGCAGCTTGGTTGTCGGGAGGGCCGGGGTTAGGGAGCAGTACTTC.